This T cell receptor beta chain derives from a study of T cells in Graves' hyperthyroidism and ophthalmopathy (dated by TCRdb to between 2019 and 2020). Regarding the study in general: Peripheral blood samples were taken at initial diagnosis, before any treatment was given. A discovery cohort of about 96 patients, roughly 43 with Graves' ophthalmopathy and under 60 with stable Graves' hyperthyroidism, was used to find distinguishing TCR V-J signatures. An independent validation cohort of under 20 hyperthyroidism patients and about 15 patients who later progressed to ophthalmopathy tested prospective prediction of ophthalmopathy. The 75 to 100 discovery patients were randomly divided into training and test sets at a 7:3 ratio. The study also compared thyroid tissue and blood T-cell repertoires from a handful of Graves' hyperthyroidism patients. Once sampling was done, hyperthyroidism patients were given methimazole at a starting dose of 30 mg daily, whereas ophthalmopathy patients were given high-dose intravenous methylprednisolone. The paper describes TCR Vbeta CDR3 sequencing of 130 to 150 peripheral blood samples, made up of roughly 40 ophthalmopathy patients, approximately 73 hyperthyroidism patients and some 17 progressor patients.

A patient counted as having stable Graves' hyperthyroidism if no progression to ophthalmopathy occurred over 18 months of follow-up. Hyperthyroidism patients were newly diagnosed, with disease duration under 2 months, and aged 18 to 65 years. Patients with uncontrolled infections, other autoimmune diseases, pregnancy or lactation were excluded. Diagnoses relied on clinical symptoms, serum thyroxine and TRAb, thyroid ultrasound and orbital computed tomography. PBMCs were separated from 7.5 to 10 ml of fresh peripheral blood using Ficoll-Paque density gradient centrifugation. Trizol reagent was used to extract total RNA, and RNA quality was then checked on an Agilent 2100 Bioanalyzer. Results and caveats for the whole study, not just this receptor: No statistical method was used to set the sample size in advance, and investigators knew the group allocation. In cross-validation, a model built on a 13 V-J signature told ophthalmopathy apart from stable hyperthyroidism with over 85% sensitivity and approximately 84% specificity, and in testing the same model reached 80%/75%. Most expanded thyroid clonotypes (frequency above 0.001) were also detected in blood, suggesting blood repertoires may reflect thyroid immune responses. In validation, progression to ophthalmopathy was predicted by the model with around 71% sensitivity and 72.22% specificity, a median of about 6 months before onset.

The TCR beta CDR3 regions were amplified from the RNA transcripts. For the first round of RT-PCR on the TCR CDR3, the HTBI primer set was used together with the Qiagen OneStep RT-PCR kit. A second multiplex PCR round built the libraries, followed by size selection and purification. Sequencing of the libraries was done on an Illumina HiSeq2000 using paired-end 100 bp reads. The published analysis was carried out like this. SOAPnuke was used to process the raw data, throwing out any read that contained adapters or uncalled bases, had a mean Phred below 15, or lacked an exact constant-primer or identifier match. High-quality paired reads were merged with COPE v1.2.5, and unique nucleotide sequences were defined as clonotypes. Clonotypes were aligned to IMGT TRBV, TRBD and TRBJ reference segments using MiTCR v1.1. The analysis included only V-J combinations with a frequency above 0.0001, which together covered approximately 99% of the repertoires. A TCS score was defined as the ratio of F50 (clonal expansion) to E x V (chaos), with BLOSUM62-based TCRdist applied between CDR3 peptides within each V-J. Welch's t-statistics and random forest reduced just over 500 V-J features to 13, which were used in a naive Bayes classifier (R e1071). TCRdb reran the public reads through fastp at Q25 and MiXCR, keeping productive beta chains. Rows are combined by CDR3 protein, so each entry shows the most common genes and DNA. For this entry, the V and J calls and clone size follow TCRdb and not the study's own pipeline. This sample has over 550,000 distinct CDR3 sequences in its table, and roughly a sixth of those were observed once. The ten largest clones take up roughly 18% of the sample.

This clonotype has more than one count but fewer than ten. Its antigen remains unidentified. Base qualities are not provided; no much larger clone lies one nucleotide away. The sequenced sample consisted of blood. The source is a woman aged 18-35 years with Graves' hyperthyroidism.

The DNA reads as follows: TGTGCCACCAGTGACCCGGTCCGCTCTGGAAACACCATATATTTT. Its amino acids are CATSDPVRSGNTIYF. The V gene is TRBV24-1 and the J gene is TRBJ1-3, with no confidently assigned D gene. V is pared back by 4 bases and J by 0 bases, with 9 bases lying between the germline termini. CDR1 and CDR2 were assigned from the germline V gene as KGHDR and SFDVKD. The CDR3 covers 15 residues, taking in both the cysteine and the phenylalanine. The kept DNA is CDR3 alone, 45 bases in frame from the first base.